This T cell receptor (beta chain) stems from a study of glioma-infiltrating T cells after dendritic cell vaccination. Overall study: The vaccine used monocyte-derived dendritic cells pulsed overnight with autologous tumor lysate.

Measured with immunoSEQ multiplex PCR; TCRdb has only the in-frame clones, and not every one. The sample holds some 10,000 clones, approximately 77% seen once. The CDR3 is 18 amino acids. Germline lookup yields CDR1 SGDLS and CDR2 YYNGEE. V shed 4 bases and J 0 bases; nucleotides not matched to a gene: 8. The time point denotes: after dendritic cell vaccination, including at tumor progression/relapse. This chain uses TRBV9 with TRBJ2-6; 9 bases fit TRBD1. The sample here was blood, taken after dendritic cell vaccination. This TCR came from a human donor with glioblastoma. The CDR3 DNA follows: TGTGCCAGCAGCCCCCTAGGACAGGGGAGCTCTGGGGCCAACGTCCTGACTTTC. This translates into CASSPLGQGSSGANVLTF. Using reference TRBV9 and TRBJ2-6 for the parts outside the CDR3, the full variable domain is DSGVTQTPKHLITATGQRVTLRCSPRSGDLSVYWYQQSLDQGLQFLIQYYNGEERAKGNILERFSAQQFPDLHSELNLSSLELGDSALYFCASSPLGQGSSGANVLTFGAGSRLTVL.